This T cell receptor beta chain emerged from a study of cytomegalovirus exposure and HLA in healthy donors. This clone was seen a handful of times. The PCR used 60 Vbeta and 13 Jbeta primers. Sequenced by immunoSEQ multiplex PCR; TCRdb stores in-frame clones only, minus some. The sample records under 150,000 clones, 73% being singletons. V dropped 3 bases and J dropped 0 bases, with 9 bases sitting between them. This CDR3 has 14 residues. Germline CDR1 SGDLS, CDR2 YYNGEE. The receptor comes from a woman between 40 and 55 years old in good health and CMV-seronegative. Sequencing was performed on PBMCs. The chain is built from TRBV9 and TRBJ1-1, with a tentative D call TRBD1 (6 bases). The CDR3 sequence is CASSGTDVNTEAFF. CDR3 DNA: TGTGCCAGCAGCGGGACAGATGTGAACACTGAAGCTTTCTTT. The full variable domain, in which reference TRBV9 and TRBJ1-1 provide the parts outside the CDR3, is DSGVTQTPKHLITATGQRVTLRCSPRSGDLSVYWYQQSLDQGLQFLIQYYNGEERAKGNILERFSAQQFPDLHSELNLSSLELGDSALYFCASSGTDVNTEAFFGQGTRLTVV.